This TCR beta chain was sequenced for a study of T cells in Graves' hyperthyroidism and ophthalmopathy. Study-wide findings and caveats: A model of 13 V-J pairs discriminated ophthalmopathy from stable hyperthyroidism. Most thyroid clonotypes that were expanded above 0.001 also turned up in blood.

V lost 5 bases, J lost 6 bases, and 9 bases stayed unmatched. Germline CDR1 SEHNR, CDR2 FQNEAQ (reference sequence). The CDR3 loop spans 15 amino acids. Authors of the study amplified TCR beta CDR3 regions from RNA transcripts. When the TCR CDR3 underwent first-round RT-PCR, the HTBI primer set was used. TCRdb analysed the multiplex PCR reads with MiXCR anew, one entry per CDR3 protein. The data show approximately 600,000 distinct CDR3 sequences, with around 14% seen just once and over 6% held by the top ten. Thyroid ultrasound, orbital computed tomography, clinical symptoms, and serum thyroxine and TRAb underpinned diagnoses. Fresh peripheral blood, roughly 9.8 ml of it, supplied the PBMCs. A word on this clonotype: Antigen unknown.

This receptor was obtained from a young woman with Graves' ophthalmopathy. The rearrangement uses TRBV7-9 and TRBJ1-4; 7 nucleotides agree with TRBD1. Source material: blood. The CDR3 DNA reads TGTGCCAGCAGCAAACAGGGGTACGGGGATGAAAAACTGTTTTTT. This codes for CASSKQGYGDEKLFF.